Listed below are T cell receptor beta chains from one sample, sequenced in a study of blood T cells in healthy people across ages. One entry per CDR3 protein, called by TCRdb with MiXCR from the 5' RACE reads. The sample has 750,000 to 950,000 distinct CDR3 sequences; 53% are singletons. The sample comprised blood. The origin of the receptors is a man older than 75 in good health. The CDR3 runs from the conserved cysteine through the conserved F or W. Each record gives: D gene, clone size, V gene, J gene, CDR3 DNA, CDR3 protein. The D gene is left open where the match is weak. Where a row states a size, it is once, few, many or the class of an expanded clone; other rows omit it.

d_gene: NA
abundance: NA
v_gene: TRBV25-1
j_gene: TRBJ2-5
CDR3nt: TGTGCCAGCAGTGCAGCAGGCCAAGAGACCCAGTACTTC
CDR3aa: CASSAAGQETQYF

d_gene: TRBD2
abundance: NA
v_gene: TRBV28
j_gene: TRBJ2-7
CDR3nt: TGTGCCAGCAGACCTAGCGGACCTAGTGGCGAGCAGTACTTC
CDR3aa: CASRPSGPSGEQYF

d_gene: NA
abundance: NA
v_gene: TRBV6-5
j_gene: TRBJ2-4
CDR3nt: TGTGCCAGCACCTCCCTCGTGGGGGGCCAAAACATTCAGTACTTC
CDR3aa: CASTSLVGGQNIQYF

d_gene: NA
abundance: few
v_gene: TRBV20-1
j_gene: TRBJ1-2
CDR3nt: TGCAGTGTCCAGCAGGGGAAGGGCTACACCTTC
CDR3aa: CSVQQGKGYTF

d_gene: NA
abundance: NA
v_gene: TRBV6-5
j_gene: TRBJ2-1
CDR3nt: TGTGCCAGCAGTTACTCGCGGGACTGGCCCCCCGGGGAGCAGTTCTTC
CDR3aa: CASSYSRDWPPGEQFF

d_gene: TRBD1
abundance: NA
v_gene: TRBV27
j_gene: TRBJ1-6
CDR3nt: TGTGCCAGCAGTGGGGGGACAGGGGGCTCCTATAATTCACCCCTCCACTTT
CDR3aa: CASSGGTGGSYNSPLHF

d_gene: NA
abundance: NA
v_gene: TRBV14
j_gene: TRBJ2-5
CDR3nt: TGTGCCAGCAGCCAAGAGTTAGGGCCAGAGACCCAGTACTTC
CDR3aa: CASSQELGPETQYF

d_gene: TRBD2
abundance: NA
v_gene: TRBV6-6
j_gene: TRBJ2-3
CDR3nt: TGTGCCAGCACCCCAAAAAGACTAGCGGAGGACAGATACGTGTATTTT
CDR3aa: CASTPKRLAEDRYVYF

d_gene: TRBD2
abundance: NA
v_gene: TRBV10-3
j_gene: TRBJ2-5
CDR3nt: TGTGCCGCCGCGACTAGCGGGACGTACCAAGAGACCCAGTACTTC
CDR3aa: CAAATSGTYQETQYF

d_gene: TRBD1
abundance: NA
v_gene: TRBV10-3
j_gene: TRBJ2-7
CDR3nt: TGTGCCATCAGTGCCGGACAGGGGAACTACGAGCAGTACTTC
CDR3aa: CAISAGQGNYEQYF

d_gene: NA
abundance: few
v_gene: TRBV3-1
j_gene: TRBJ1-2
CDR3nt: TGTGCCAGCAGCCAAGATAACAGGGTTCTTTATGGCTACACCTTC
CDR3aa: CASSQDNRVLYGYTF

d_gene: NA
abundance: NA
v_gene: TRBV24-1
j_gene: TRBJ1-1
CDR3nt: TGTGCCACCAGGAGAACGCAGAACACTGAAGCTTTCTTT
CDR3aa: CATRRTQNTEAFF

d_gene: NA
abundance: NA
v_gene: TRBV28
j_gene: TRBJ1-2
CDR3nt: TGTGCCAGCAGTTTATTGGTGGGTTCGGGCTACACCTTC
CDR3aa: CASSLLVGSGYTF

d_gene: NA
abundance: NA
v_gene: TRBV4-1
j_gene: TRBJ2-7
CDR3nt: TGCGCCAGCAGCCAAGATACGACGGGAGCGTTGCAGTACTTC
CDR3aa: CASSQDTTGALQYF

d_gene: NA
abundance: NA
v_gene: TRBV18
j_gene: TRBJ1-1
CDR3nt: TGTGCCAGCTCACCCACAAGCGGTCGTCCTGAAGCTTTCTTT
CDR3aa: CASSPTSGRPEAFF

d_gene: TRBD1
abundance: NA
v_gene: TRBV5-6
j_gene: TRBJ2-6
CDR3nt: TGTGCCAGCATTTTAGGACAGGTGCTTTCTGGGGCCAACGTCCTGACTTTC
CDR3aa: CASILGQVLSGANVLTF

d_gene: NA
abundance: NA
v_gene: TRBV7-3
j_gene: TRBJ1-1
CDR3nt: TGTGCCAGCAGCGCGGGACGGAGGAACACTGAAGCTTTCTTT
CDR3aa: CASSAGRRNTEAFF

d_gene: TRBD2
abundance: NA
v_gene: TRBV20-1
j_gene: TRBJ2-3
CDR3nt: TGCAGTGCTAGAGGGACTAGCGGGAGGACAGATACGCAGTATTTT
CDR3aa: CSARGTSGRTDTQYF

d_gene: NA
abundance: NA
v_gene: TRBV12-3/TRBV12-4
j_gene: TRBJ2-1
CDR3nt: TGTGCCAGCAGTTTATCGGTAGCCGAGCAGTTCTTC
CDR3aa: CASSLSVAEQFF

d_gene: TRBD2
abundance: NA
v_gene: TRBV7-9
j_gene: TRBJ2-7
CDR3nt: TGTGCCAGCAGCCCGGGACTAGCGGGCCGACGGGACGAGCAGTACTTC
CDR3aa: CASSPGLAGRRDEQYF

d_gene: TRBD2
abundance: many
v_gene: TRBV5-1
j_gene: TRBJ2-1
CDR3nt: TGTGCCAGCAGCTTAGTAGCGGGATCCTACAATGAGCAGTTCTTC
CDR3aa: CASSLVAGSYNEQFF

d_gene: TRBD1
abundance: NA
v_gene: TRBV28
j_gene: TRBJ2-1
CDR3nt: TGTGCTAGCAGCAGGAACTCCGGGACAGGAAAAAACAATGAGCAGTTCTTC
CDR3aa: CASSRNSGTGKNNEQFF

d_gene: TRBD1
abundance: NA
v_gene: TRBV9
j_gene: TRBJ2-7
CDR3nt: TGTGCCAGCAGCCATCAGGACAGGCTCGGATACGAGCAGTACTTC
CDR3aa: CASSHQDRLGYEQYF

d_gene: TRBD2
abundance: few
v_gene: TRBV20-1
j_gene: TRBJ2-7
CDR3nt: TGCAGTGCTAGAGCCCCCGGGGCGGGAGTGACCTACGAGCAGTACTTC
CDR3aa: CSARAPGAGVTYEQYF

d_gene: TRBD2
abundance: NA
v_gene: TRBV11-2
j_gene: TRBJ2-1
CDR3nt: TGTGCCAGCAGCGACGGGACTAGCGGCTACAATGAGCAGTTCTTC
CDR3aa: CASSDGTSGYNEQFF

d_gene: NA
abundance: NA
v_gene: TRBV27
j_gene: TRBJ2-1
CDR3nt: TGTGCCAGCAGTTCCTCGGGGGCGGGACGCTACGAGCAGTTCTTC
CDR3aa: CASSSSGAGRYEQFF

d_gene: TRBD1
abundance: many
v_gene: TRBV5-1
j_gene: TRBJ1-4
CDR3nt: TGCGCCAGCAGCTTCCAGGGGGCAACTAATGAAAAACTGTTTTTT
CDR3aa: CASSFQGATNEKLFF

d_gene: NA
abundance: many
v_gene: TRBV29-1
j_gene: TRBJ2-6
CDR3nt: TGCAGCGTGGCCACTGGGGCCAACGTCCTGACTTTC
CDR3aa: CSVATGANVLTF

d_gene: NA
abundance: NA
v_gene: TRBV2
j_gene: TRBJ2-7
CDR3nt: TGTGCCAGCAGTGACGGCAGGGACGGCGAGCAGTACTTC
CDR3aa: CASSDGRDGEQYF

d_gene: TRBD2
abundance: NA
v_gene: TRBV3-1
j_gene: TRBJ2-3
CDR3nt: TGTGCCAGCAGCCCCTCCCGGGGAGGGGCCAGATACGCGTATTTT
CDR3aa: CASSPSRGGARYAYF

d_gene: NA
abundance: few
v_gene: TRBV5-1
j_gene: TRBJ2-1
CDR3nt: TGCGCCAGCAGCAAAACCTACAATGAGCAGTTCTTC
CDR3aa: CASSKTYNEQFF

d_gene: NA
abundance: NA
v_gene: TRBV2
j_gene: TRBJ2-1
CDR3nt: TGTGCCAGCAGTGAAGGGGTTCGGGTAGCGCAGTTCTTC
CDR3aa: CASSEGVRVAQFF

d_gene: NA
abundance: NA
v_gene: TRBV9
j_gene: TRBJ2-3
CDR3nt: TGTGCCAGCAGCCCTCCCTCCGTGCACAGATACGCGTATTTT
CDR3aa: CASSPPSVHRYAYF

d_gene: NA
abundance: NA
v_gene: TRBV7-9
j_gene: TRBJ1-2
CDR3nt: TGTGCCGTCCGGAGGGTGTATGGCTACACCTTC
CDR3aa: CAVRRVYGYTF

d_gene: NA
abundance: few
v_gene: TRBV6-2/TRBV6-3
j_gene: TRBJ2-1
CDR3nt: TGTGCCAGCAGTTTCAGGCAGGGGAACGACAATGAGCAGTTCTTC
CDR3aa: CASSFRQGNDNEQFF

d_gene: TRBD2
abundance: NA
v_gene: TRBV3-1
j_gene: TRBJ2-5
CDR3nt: TGTGCCAGCAGCCAAGGGTCACTAGCGGGAGGGTGGGGAGAGACCCAGTACTTC
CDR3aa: CASSQGSLAGGWGETQYF

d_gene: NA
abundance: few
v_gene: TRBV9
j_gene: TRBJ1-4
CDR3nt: TGTGCCAGCAACTTGGACGGTGAAAAACTGTTTTTT
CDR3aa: CASNLDGEKLFF

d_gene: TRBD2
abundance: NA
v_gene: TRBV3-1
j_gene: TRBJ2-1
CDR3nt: TGTGCCAGCACGAGGCTAGCGGGAGCGTCTGAGCAGTTCTTC
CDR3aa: CASTRLAGASEQFF

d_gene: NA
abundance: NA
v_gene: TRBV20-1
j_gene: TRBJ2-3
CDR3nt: TGCAGTGCTCCAGGGGGCGGGAGGGCTAGCACAGATACGCAGTATTTT
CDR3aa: CSAPGGGRASTDTQYF

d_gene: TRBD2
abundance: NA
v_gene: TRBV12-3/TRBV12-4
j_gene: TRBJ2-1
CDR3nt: TGTGCCAGCAGTCCCGGACTAGGGGACAATGAGCAGTTCTTC
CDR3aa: CASSPGLGDNEQFF

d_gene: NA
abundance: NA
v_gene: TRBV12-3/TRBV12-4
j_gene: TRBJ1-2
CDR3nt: TGTGCCAGCACCGGGACGGGACGCTTGGGTGGCTACACCTTT
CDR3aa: CASTGTGRLGGYTF

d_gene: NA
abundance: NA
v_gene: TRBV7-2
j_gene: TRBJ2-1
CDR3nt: TGTGCCAGCAGCTTATGGGGCGACAGCTCCTACAATGAGCAGTTCTTC
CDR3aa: CASSLWGDSSYNEQFF

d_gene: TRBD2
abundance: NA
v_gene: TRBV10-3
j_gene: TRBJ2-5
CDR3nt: TGTGCCATCAGTGAAGGGCGGGAGGGCCCCCTCCAAGAGACCCAGTACTTC
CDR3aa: CAISEGREGPLQETQYF

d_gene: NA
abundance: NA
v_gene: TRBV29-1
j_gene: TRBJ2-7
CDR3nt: TGCAGCGTAGCCGAAGAGGTCGGGATTTACTTC
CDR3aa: CSVAEEVGIYF

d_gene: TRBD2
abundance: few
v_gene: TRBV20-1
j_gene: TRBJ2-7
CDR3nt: TGCAGTGCTAGACACCCGACTAGCGGGATCGGGGAGCAGTACTTC
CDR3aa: CSARHPTSGIGEQYF

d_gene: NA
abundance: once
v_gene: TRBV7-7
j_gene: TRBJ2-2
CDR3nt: TGTGCTAGCAGCTTACCCGGACCGGCCGGGGAGCTGTTTTTT
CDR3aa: CASSLPGPAGELFF

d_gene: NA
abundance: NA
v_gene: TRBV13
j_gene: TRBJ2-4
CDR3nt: TGTGCCTCGGTGGAGCGAGCCAAAAACATTCAGTACTTC
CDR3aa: CASVERAKNIQYF

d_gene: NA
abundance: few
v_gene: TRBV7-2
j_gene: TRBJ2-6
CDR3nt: TGTGCCAGCAGCCTATCACAGACCAACGTCCTGACTTTC
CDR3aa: CASSLSQTNVLTF

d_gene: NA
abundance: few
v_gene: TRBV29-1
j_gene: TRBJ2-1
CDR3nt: TGCAGCGTCCAGGGGGTGCCGGCGGGATCCTACAATGAGCAGTTCTTC
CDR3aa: CSVQGVPAGSYNEQFF

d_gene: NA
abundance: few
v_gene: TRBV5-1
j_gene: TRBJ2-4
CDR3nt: TGCGCCAGCAGCTTGGGGACAGACCCGAGCAGCATTCAGTACTTC
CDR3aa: CASSLGTDPSSIQYF

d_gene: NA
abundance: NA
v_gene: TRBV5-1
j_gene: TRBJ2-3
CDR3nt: TGCGCCAGCAGCGCCGACACAACAGATACGCAGTATTTT
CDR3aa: CASSADTTDTQYF